The rows below give T cell receptor beta chains drawn from one sample of a study of blood T cell repertoires in COVID-19. Sequencing used immunoSEQ multiplex PCR; TCRdb keeps in-frame clones, though not all of them. This sample has approximately 350,000 clones, with about 89% found just once. Source material: peripheral blood. Receptors were obtained from a woman under 40 with COVID-19, enrolled during active disease. The CDR3 runs from the conserved cysteine through the conserved F or W. D genes are given only for firm matches. The size of a clone is reported for some rows only, either as once, few or many, or as a class for expanded clones.

DNA: TGTGCCAGCAGTGCCCGGACAGGGCGAGCTTGGGATGGCTACACCTTC
CDR3: CASSARTGRAWDGYTF
V: TRBV9
length: 16
J: TRBJ1-2
size: -
D: TRBD1

DNA: TGTGCCAGCAGCCAAAAGGCAGCTCTAGTCCGGAGCTCCTACAATGAGCAGTTCTTC
CDR3: CASSQKAALVRSSYNEQFF
V: TRBV3-1/TRBV3-2
length: 19
J: TRBJ2-1
size: once
D: -

DNA: TGTGCCAGCAGTTACCTGCAATCCACAGGGGTACGCACCATATATTTT
CDR3: CASSYLQSTGVRTIYF
V: TRBV6-2/TRBV6-3
length: 16
J: TRBJ1-3
size: once
D: TRBD1

DNA: TGTGCCAGCAGCTCCCCCGGTAGGGGATCGAACACTGAAGCTTTCTTT
CDR3: CASSSPGRGSNTEAFF
V: TRBV5-4
length: 16
J: TRBJ1-1
size: -
D: -

DNA: TGTGCCAGCAGTTACCAGGGATTACCTAGCACAGATACGCAGTATTTT
CDR3: CASSYQGLPSTDTQYF
V: TRBV6-5
length: 16
J: TRBJ2-3
size: once
D: -

DNA: TGTGCCAGCAGCCTCGCCGGGACAGGGGGCCCCAATGAGCAGTTCTTC
CDR3: CASSLAGTGGPNEQFF
V: TRBV7-9
length: 16
J: TRBJ2-1
size: once
D: TRBD1

DNA: TGTGCCACCAGTGATACCAGGTCCTATGGCTACACCTTC
CDR3: CATSDTRSYGYTF
V: TRBV24-1
length: 13
J: TRBJ1-2
size: -
D: -

DNA: TGTGCCAGTAGTGTTCAGGGTATGAACACTGAAGCTTTCTTT
CDR3: CASSVQGMNTEAFF
V: TRBV19
length: 14
J: TRBJ1-1
size: -
D: -

DNA: TGTGCCAGCAGCTTAGTTAGGCTAGCGGGAGTCCCCAATGAGCAGTTCTTC
CDR3: CASSLVRLAGVPNEQFF
V: TRBV11-3
length: 17
J: TRBJ2-1
size: -
D: TRBD2

DNA: TGTGCCAGTAGTATGGGACAGACTGGAAACACCATATATTTT
CDR3: CASSMGQTGNTIYF
V: TRBV19
length: 14
J: TRBJ1-3
size: -
D: TRBD1

DNA: TGTGCCAGCAGTCTCTCGGGGGTCACTGAAGCTTTCTTT
CDR3: CASSLSGVTEAFF
V: TRBV6-1
length: 13
J: TRBJ1-1
size: -
D: -

DNA: TGTGCCAGTAGTATAGATCGGGGGACTAGCACAGATACGCAGTATTTT
CDR3: CASSIDRGTSTDTQYF
V: TRBV19
length: 16
J: TRBJ2-3
size: -
D: -

DNA: TGTGCCTGGAGTGTAGGGGGGGGCTCTCAGCCCCAGCATTTT
CDR3: CAWSVGGGSQPQHF
V: TRBV30
length: 14
J: TRBJ1-5
size: -
D: -

DNA: TGTGCCAGCAGACCGGGACTAGCGTTAGAGACCCAGTACTTC
CDR3: CASRPGLALETQYF
V: TRBV3-1/TRBV3-2
length: 14
J: TRBJ2-5
size: -
D: TRBD2

DNA: TGTGCCAGCAGCTCAGGAGGGTTGAACCATGAGCAGTTCTTC
CDR3: CASSSGGLNHEQFF
V: TRBV11-3
length: 14
J: TRBJ2-1
size: -
D: -

DNA: TGTGCCAGCGGGCTGCTCCCGGAGACCCAGTACTTC
CDR3: CASGLLPETQYF
V: TRBV27
length: 12
J: TRBJ2-5
size: -
D: -

DNA: TGTGCCAGCAGCCAGGGGGTGCTGGGGCAAGAGACCCAGTACTTC
CDR3: CASSQGVLGQETQYF
V: TRBV7-9
length: 15
J: TRBJ2-5
size: -
D: TRBD1

DNA: TGTGCCAGCAGTTCCGGGACTAGAATGAGTGAGCAGTTCTTC
CDR3: CASSSGTRMSEQFF
V: TRBV6-5
length: 14
J: TRBJ2-1
size: -
D: TRBD2

DNA: TGTGCCAGCTCACCACCGCATATGGACAGGGCTGCATTTAGCTCCTACGAGCAGTACTTC
CDR3: CASSPPHMDRAAFSSYEQYF
V: TRBV18
length: 20
J: TRBJ2-7
size: -
D: TRBD1

DNA: TGCGCCAGCACGACTGAGTACAATGAGCAGTTCTTC
CDR3: CASTTEYNEQFF
V: TRBV4-3
length: 12
J: TRBJ2-1
size: once
D: -

DNA: TGTGCCAGCAGCTTAGGCAGGACTAGCGGGAACACCGGGGAGCTGTTTTTT
CDR3: CASSLGRTSGNTGELFF
V: TRBV11-2
length: 17
J: TRBJ2-2
size: -
D: TRBD2

DNA: TGTGCCAGCAGGAGCCCAGCCAAAAACATTCAGTACTTC
CDR3: CASRSPAKNIQYF
V: TRBV11-2
length: 13
J: TRBJ2-4
size: -
D: -

DNA: TGCAGCGTTGGACAGGCCCAACTTGAAGCTTTCTTT
CDR3: CSVGQAQLEAFF
V: TRBV29-1
length: 12
J: TRBJ1-1
size: -
D: -

DNA: TGTGCCAGCAGCTTAGCCCGACTCACCGGGGAGCTGTTTTTT
CDR3: CASSLARLTGELFF
V: TRBV7-2
length: 14
J: TRBJ2-2
size: few
D: -

DNA: TGTGCCAGCAGTGAATTTCTAGCGGGGGACAATGAGCAGTTCTTC
CDR3: CASSEFLAGDNEQFF
V: TRBV2
length: 15
J: TRBJ2-1
size: -
D: TRBD2

DNA: TGTGCCAGAGGGGGGCGGGAGGTGGGCACAGATACGCAGTATTTT
CDR3: CARGGREVGTDTQYF
V: TRBV6-5
length: 15
J: TRBJ2-3
size: -
D: TRBD2

DNA: TGTGCCAGCAGTGAAATAAGGGAGGCTGGCTACACCTTC
CDR3: CASSEIREAGYTF
V: TRBV6-1
length: 13
J: TRBJ1-2
size: once
D: -

DNA: TGTGCCACCCAAGGGGCGAGCTCCCGAGAGACCCAGTACTTC
CDR3: CATQGASSRETQYF
V: TRBV25-1
length: 14
J: TRBJ2-5
size: -
D: -

DNA: TGTGCCACAGCGGGGGGGCTTACAGATACGCAGTATTTT
CDR3: CATAGGLTDTQYF
V: TRBV6-5
length: 13
J: TRBJ2-3
size: -
D: TRBD2

DNA: TGTGCCAGTAGTAGACGGGACAGGGGCACAGATACGCAGTATTTT
CDR3: CASSRRDRGTDTQYF
V: TRBV19
length: 15
J: TRBJ2-3
size: -
D: TRBD1

DNA: TGTGCCAGCAGTTTCGGGGGGGTGAACACTGAAGCTTTCTTT
CDR3: CASSFGGVNTEAFF
V: TRBV27
length: 14
J: TRBJ1-1
size: -
D: -

DNA: TGTGCCAGCAGTGGGTTTGGGGACAGCTCCTATAATTCACCCCTCCACTTT
CDR3: CASSGFGDSSYNSPLHF
V: TRBV2
length: 17
J: TRBJ1-6
size: -
D: TRBD1

DNA: TGTGCCAGCAGTTCCTTAGCATATGAGCAGTTCTTC
CDR3: CASSSLAYEQFF
V: TRBV6-5
length: 12
J: TRBJ2-1
size: few
D: -

DNA: TGTGCCAGCAGTACCGACAGGGGGCAAAGCTATGGCTACACCTTC
CDR3: CASSTDRGQSYGYTF
V: TRBV6-5
length: 15
J: TRBJ1-2
size: -
D: TRBD1

DNA: TGTGCCAGCAGCATCTGGGACAGGGGGAAGGGCACAGATACGCAGTATTTT
CDR3: CASSIWDRGKGTDTQYF
V: TRBV7-8
length: 17
J: TRBJ2-3
size: -
D: TRBD1

DNA: TGCGCCAGCAGCCTCTCAGGGCTTACCTCCTCTGGAAACACCATATATTTT
CDR3: CASSLSGLTSSGNTIYF
V: TRBV4-1
length: 17
J: TRBJ1-3
size: -
D: -

DNA: TGTGCCAGCTCACCAGAGACAGGCCCCTATGGCTACACCTTC
CDR3: CASSPETGPYGYTF
V: TRBV18
length: 14
J: TRBJ1-2
size: once
D: -

DNA: TGTGCCAGCAGGCCTCCATTCAGGGATGGCGAGCAGTACTTC
CDR3: CASRPPFRDGEQYF
V: TRBV28
length: 14
J: TRBJ2-7
size: -
D: -

DNA: TGTGCCAGCAGCTTATCCTTAGGTGCCGGACAGACCTACGAGCAGTACTTC
CDR3: CASSLSLGAGQTYEQYF
V: TRBV7-2
length: 17
J: TRBJ2-7
size: -
D: -

DNA: TGTGCCAGCAGTTCTATCCCACAGGGGGCCAGCAATCAGCCCCAGCATTTT
CDR3: CASSSIPQGASNQPQHF
V: TRBV28
length: 17
J: TRBJ1-5
size: -
D: TRBD1

DNA: TGTGCCAGCAGCCCTAGCGGGGCGGGAGATACGCAGTATTTT
CDR3: CASSPSGAGDTQYF
V: TRBV7-2
length: 14
J: TRBJ2-3
size: -
D: TRBD2

DNA: TGCGCCAGCAGCCAAGTGCGGGGGGGCATTACCACAGATACGCAGTATTTT
CDR3: CASSQVRGGITTDTQYF
V: TRBV4-3
length: 17
J: TRBJ2-3
size: -
D: TRBD2